This T cell receptor beta chain was observed in a study of shared clonotypes between healthy human individuals. Study-wide background: There were three CD4 naive, three CD4 memory, two CD8 naive and one CD8 memory plates per donor. Study findings and constraints: Represented genetic and exposure-history diversity was restricted by having few donors.

Naive CD8 cells lacked CD45RO, underwent positive selection for CCR7 and left out terminally differentiated effector memory CD45RA+ cells. Here immunoSEQ multiplex PCR was the method, and the copy in TCRdb shows in-frame clones only, minus some. The sample lists about 2 million clones, over 85% occurring once. On this clone itself: The antigen is not known.

This CDR3 has 12 amino acids. Germline assignment: CDR1 GTSNPN and CDR2 SVGIG (reference sequence). Deletions cut 1 base from V and 8 bases from J, with 9 bases between. The source material was naive CD8+ T cells sorted from blood. The J gene is TRBJ2-1, the V gene TRBV30, with a possible D match to TRBD1 (5 bases). The TCR was taken from a man between 18 and 29 years old in good health. CDR3 DNA sequence: TGTGCCTGGAGTGAGGGGCCTCATGAGCAGTTCTTC. It codes for CAWSEGPHEQFF.